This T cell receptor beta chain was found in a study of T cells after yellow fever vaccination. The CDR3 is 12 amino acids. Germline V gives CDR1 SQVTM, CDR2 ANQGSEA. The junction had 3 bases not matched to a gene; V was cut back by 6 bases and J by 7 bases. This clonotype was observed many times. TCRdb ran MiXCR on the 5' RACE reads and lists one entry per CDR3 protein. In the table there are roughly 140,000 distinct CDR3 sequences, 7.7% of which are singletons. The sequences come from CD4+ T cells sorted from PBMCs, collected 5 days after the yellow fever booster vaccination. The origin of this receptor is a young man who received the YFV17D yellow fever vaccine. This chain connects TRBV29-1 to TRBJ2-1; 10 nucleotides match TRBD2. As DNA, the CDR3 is TGCAGCGTGAGGACTAGCGGTAATGAGCAGTTCTTC. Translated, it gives CSVRTSGNEQFF.